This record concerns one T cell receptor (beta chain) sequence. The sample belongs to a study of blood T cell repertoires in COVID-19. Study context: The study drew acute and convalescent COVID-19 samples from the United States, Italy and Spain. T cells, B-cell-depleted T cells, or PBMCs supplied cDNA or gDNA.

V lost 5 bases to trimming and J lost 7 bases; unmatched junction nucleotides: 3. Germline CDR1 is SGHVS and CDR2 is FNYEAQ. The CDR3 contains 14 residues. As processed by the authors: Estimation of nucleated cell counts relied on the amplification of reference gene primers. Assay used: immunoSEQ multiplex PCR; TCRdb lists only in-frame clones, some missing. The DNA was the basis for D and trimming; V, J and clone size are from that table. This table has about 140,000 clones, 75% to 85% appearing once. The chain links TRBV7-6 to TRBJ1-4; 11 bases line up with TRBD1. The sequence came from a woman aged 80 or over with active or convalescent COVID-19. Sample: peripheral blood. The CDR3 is CASSLGTGGEKLFF. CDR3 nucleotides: TGTGCCAGCAGCCTTGGGACAGGGGGTGAAAAACTGTTTTTT.